These 8 T cell receptor beta chains were all obtained from the same sample, sequenced in a study of blood T cell repertoires in COVID-19. The protocol was immunoSEQ multiplex PCR, while the TCRdb copy is restricted to in-frame clones and leaves out a portion. The table shows under 130,000 clones, with about 80% occurring only once. The sample comprised peripheral blood. Every receptor here comes from a woman in her 70s with acute or convalescent COVID-19.

The chain uses TRBV18 and TRBJ2-7; 7 bases fit TRBD1. CDR1 and CDR2 (germline): KGHSH, LQKENI. This CDR3 contains 15 residues. J lost 9 bases, V lost 6 bases, and 17 bases had no gene match. CDR3 amino acids: CASSREQGMTTGQYF. DNA of the CDR3: TGTGCCAGCTCTCGGGAACAGGGGATGACTACGGGGCAGTACTTC. The whole variable domain, filled in from reference TRBV18 and TRBJ2-7, reads NAGVMQNPRHLVRRRGQEARLRCSPMKGHSHVYWYRQLPEEGLKFMVYLQKENIIDESGMPKERFSAEFPKEGPSILRIQQVVRGDSAAYFCASSREQGMTTGQYFGPGTRLTVT.

The V gene is TRBV27, the J gene TRBJ1-1; 9 nucleotides align to TRBD1. J was trimmed by 8 bases and V by 5 bases; bases with no gene match: 12. Germline values: CDR1 MNHEY, CDR2 SMNVEV (reference sequence). The CDR3 is made up of 15 amino acids. The CDR3 protein is CASSTRDRGYSEAFF. Here the CDR3 DNA reads TGTGCCAGCAGTACACGAGACAGGGGGTATTCCGAAGCTTTCTTT.

In this sample, this clone turned up once. This chain links TRBV7-9 with TRBJ2-1, with 11 bases fitting TRBD2. Germline V gene sequence: CDR1 SEHNR, CDR2 FQNEAQ (reference sequence). V lost 4 bases to trimming and J lost 4 bases; unmatched junction nucleotides: 3. The CDR3 consists of 15 residues. The CDR3 sequence is CASSSRTSGYNEQFF. Here the CDR3 DNA reads TGTGCCAGCAGCTCCCGGACTAGCGGGTACAATGAGCAGTTCTTC.

This chain links TRBV19 with TRBJ1-3, with 9 bases lining up with TRBD1. The V segment lost 3 bases and the J segment 1 base; nucleotides outside the gene matches: 1. Per the germline V gene, CDR1 is LNHDA and CDR2 is SQIVND (reference sequence). The CDR3 has 15 amino acids. CDR3 in amino acids: CASSMDRGSGNTIYF. CDR3 DNA: TGTGCCAGTAGTATGGACAGGGGTTCTGGAAACACCATATATTTT.

V is TRBV28 and J is TRBJ1-2; TRBD1 matches at 12 bases. J was trimmed by 7 bases and V by 8 bases; bases with no gene match: 11. The CDR3 consists of 15 residues. The germline CDR1 and CDR2 sequences are MDHEN and SYDVKM. CDR3 amino acids: CASSPPGQGAGGYTF. The CDR3 coding sequence is TGTGCCAGCTCTCCTCCGGGACAGGGGGCGGGTGGCTACACCTTC.

This clone was seen only once. The CDR3 nucleotides read TGTGCCAGCAGCCCCCGGGTGGAAGCTTTCTTT. It translates to CASSPRVEAFF. The chain has TRBV6-5 and TRBJ1-1; D gene uncertain. The CDR3 length is 11 residues. Trimming removed 6 bases at V and 8 bases at J, with 10 bases between. CDR1 MNHEY and CDR2 SVGAGI come from the germline V gene.

This sequence joins TRBV6-1 and TRBJ1-2; TRBD1 aligns across 7 bases. After removal of 3 bases from V and 5 bases from J, the junction contained 9 bases not matched to a gene. CDR3 length: 15 residues. The germline V gene has CDR1 MNHNS and CDR2 SASEGT. This CDR3 reads CASSDQTGSLYGYTF. For the CDR3, the DNA is TGTGCCAGCAGTGACCAGACAGGGTCCCTTTATGGCTACACCTTC.

The rearrangement links TRBV5-1 to TRBJ1-1, with 8 bases aligning to TRBD1. The CDR3 loop spans 15 amino acids. Germline V gene lookup returns CDR1 SGHRS and CDR2 YFSETQ. The junction had 1 base not matched to a gene; V was cut back by 0 bases and J by 0 bases. The CDR3 sequence: CASSLGTGMNTEAFF. Here the CDR3 DNA reads TGCGCCAGCAGCTTGGGGACAGGGATGAACACTGAAGCTTTCTTT. Together with reference TRBV5-1 and TRBJ1-1, the CDR3 gives the full variable domain: KAGVTQTPRYLIKTRGQQVTLSCSPISGHRSVSWYQQTPGQGLQFLFEYFSETQRNKGNFPGRFSGRQFSNSRSEMNVSTLELGDSALYLCASSLGTGMNTEAFFGQGTRLTVV.